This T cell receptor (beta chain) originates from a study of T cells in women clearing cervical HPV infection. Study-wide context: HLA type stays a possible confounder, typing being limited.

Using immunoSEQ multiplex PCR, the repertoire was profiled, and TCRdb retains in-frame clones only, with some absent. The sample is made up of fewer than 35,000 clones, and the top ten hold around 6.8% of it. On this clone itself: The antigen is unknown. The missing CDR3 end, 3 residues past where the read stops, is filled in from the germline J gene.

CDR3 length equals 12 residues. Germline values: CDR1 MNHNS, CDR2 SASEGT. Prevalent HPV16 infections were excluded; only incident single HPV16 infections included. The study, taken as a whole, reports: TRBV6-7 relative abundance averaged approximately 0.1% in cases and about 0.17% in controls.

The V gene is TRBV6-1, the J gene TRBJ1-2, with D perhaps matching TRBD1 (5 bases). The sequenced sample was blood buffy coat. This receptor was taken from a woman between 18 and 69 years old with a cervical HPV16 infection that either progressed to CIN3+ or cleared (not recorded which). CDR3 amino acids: CASSVLRDCYTF. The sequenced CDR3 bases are TGTGCCAGCAGTGTTTTGCGGGACTGC.